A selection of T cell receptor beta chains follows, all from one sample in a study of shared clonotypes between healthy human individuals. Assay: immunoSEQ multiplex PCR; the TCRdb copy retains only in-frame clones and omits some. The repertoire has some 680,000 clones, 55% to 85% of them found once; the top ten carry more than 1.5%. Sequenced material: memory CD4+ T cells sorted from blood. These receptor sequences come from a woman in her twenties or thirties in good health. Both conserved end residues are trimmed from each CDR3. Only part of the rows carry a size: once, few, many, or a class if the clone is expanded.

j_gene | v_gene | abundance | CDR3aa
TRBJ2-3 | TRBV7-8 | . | ASSLDEGDHSTDTQY
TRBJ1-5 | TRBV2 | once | ASSEELGGRRNQPQH
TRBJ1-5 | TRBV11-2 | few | ASSLDRGGNQPQH
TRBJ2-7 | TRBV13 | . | ASSLAGQGYYEQY
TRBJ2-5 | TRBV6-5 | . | ASSYLPGAGETQY
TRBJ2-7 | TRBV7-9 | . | ASSPGTVGYEQY
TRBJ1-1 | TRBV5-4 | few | ASSPGQTEAF
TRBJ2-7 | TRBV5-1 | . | ASSFEGSYEQY
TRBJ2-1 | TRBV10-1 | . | ASSPGDTYNEQF
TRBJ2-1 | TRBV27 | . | ATEGQSSYNEQF
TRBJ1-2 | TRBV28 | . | ASSEQGFRGYT
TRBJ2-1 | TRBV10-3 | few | AISSTPGSPGSYNEQF
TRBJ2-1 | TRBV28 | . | ASTTSNNEQF
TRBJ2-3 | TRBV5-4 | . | ASSPNRAMESQY
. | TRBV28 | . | ASKRHGPYEQY
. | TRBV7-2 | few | ASSLVPSVSRYEQY
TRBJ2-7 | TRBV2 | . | ASSEEAGRGYEQY
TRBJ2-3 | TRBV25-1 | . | ASSETGAPSDTQY
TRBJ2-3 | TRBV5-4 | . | ASSSGSGSSTDTQY
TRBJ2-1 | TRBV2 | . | ASSEREGPYNEQF
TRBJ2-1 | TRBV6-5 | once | ASSYSSFLYNEQF
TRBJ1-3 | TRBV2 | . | ASSQLGIGNTIY
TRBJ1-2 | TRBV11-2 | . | ASSLLDRAYGYT
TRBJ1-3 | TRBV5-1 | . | ASSVLGTGTGNTIY
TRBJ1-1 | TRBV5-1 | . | ASSFPTDNTEAF
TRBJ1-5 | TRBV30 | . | AWRQGVDESQH
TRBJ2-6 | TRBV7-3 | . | ASSLLTGGIPGANVLT
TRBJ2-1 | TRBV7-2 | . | ASSSGTSGRANEQF
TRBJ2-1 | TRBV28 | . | ASSPGLAGTYNEQF
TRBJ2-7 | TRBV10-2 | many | ASSEFTSGRDEQY
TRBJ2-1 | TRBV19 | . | ATTPRGTANGRNEQF
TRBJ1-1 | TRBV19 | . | ASSITGTRNTEAF
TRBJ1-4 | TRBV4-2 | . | ASSPIGEGEKLF
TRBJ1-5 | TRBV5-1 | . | ASSLLPGGSNQPQH
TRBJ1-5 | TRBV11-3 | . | ASSLRGLPQPQH
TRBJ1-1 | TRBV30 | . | AWTGTTEAF
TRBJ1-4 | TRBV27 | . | ASRIATNEKLF
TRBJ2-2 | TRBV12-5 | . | ASGLTRTGLAGEYTGELF